The clone carrying this T cell receptor beta chain was counted between two and nine times. TCRdb passed the 5' RACE reads through MiXCR, listing each CDR3 protein once. The sample includes fewer than 40,000 distinct CDR3 sequences, around 30% seen only once; the top ten take about 41%. The sample originates from a study of CD8 T cells in ankylosing spondylitis. This CDR3 is built from 15 residues. Germline CDR1 LNHDA, CDR2 SQIVND (reference sequence). Trimming removed 7 bases at V and 7 bases at J, with 19 bases between. This clonotype was obtained from a male donor with ankylosing spondylitis. The material sequenced was synovial fluid, either unsorted or a sorted T cell fraction (not recorded which). The chain uses TRBV19 and TRBJ2-2; TRBD2 might be the D (6 bases). CDR3: CASIAAGQTLGELFF. The CDR3 coding sequence is TGTGCCAGTATAGCGGCAGGCCAAACTCTCGGGGAGCTGTTTTTT.